Below, 24 T cell receptor beta chains from the same sample are listed, as sequenced in a study of blood T cell repertoires in COVID-19 (dated by TCRdb to the early 2020s). Library preparation used the immunoSEQ multiplex PCR assay. TCRdb carries this immuneACCESS record with in-frame sequences only. Its versions omit some clonotypes, under half of them owing to an unresolved V gene in the studies checked, with the rest unexplained. A total of 470,000 or so clones appear in this sample, 87% of them only once. Jointly, the top ten make up roughly 2% of the sample. The source material was PBMCs or T cells enriched from blood (not recorded which). Receptors originate from a woman aged 18-35 years with acute COVID-19.

This sequence joins TRBV3-1 (or the pseudogene TRBV3-2) and TRBJ2-1; D may be TRBD1 (7 bases). V lost 1 base and J 8 bases, leaving 18 bases between the germline ends. This CDR3 is built from 16 residues. Per germline, CDR1 LGHDT and CDR2 YNNKEL (reference sequence). As DNA, the CDR3 is TGTGCCAGCAGCCAAGCTCGGACAGGCGGGAAGGATGAGCAGTTCTTC. Translating gives CASSQARTGGKDEQFF.

The chain employs TRBV7-2 and TRBJ1-6; TRBD1 is a possible D gene (5 bases). The germline gives CDR1 SGHTA, CDR2 FQGNSA. The V and J ends lost 2 bases and 10 bases respectively, with 6 bases between them. The CDR3 covers 12 residues. CDR3 bases: TGTGCCAGCAGCTTATGGGGCTCACCCCTCCACTTT. This gives the protein CASSLWGSPLHF.

V is TRBV7-6 and J is TRBJ2-3, with D possibly being TRBD2 (7 bases). CDR1 and CDR2 (germline): SGHVS, FNYEAQ. This CDR3 region has 15 residues. V shed 5 bases and J shed 6 bases, with 18 bases lying between them. The CDR3, as DNA: TGTGCCAGCAGCCCGAGGGAGGGGGACTTCGATACGCAGTATTTT. This sequence encodes CASSPREGDFDTQYF.

Concerning this clone itself: Other DNA sequences from this sample encode an identical CDR3 as well. The chain is built from TRBV27 and TRBJ1-1; 7 bases align to TRBD1. Trimming removed 2 bases from V and 1 base from J; junction bases left unmatched: 1. Germline loops: CDR1 MNHEY, CDR2 SMNVEV (reference sequence). There are 14 residues in the CDR3. CDR3 protein: CASSLRQGNTEAFF. Written as DNA, the CDR3 is TGTGCCAGCAGTTTACGACAGGGGAACACTGAAGCTTTCTTT.

V gene TRBV28 combines with J gene TRBJ1-2, with 9 bases aligning to TRBD1. V dropped 5 bases and J dropped 7; count of bases not matched to a gene: 11. This CDR3 is built from 15 residues. The germline CDR1 and CDR2 sequences are MDHEN and SYDVKM. The CDR3 DNA sequence: TGTGCCAGCAGTGAGGACAGGGGATATTTTGGTGGCTACACCTTC. As protein: CASSEDRGYFGGYTF.

The rearrangement links TRBV6-5 to TRBJ2-3, with TRBD2 identical over 12 bases. The J segment lost 4 bases and the V segment lost 2 bases, leaving 4 bases of the junction unmatched. CDR3 length: 16 residues. Germline V gene data show CDR1 as MNHEY and CDR2 as SVGAGI. The CDR3: CASSYRTSGDADTQYF. Here the CDR3 DNA reads TGTGCCAGCAGTTACCGGACTAGCGGGGATGCAGATACGCAGTATTTT.

This clone was counted a single time. V is TRBV5-8 and J is TRBJ2-4; 8 bases are shared with TRBD1. This CDR3 is built from 16 residues. Germline V gene data show CDR1 as SGHTS and CDR2 as YDEGEE. Germline trimming cut 4 bases from V and 1 base from J; bases unmatched to any gene: 7. The CDR3 bases are TGTGCCAGCAGCCCCCCGGACAGGGCGGCCAAAAACATTCAGTACTTC. Protein product: CASSPPDRAAKNIQYF.

The chain combines TRBV30 with TRBJ1-5, with D possibly being TRBD1 (6 bases). This CDR3 is 12 amino acids long. V lost 4 bases and J 3 bases, leaving 7 bases between the germline ends. The germline gives CDR1 GTSNPN, CDR2 SVGIG (reference sequence). The CDR3 spells CAWNRVNQPQHF. In DNA form, the CDR3 reads TGTGCCTGGAACAGGGTCAATCAGCCCCAGCATTTT.

This clone was found once. The rearrangement uses TRBV3-1 (or the pseudogene TRBV3-2) and TRBJ1-2; tentatively, D is TRBD1 (5 bases). The CDR3 runs 15 residues. Germline values: CDR1 LGHDT, CDR2 YNNKEL (reference sequence). The V end lost 3 bases, the J end lost 7 bases, and 18 bases lay between the germline ends. As DNA, the CDR3 is TGTGCCAGCAGCCAGACGCCGGACAAAAACCTTGGCTACACCTTC. Amino acid sequence: CASSQTPDKNLGYTF.

The CDR3 DNA follows: TGCAGCGTTGAGGGGACAGTTACCTATATGAACACTGAAGCTTTCTTT. Protein: CSVEGTVTYMNTEAFF. The genes are TRBV29-1 and TRBJ1-1, with 7 positions matching TRBD1. The germline gives CDR1 SQVTM, CDR2 ANQGSEA. This CDR3 comprises 16 residues. After removal of 3 bases from V and 0 bases from J, the junction contained 10 bases not matched to a gene.

This chain uses TRBV11-2 with TRBJ2-1; 14 bases are shared with TRBD2. The CDR3 has 17 amino acids. V lost 4 bases and J lost 7; bases outside the gene matches: 9. Germline CDR1 reads SGHAT; CDR2 reads FQNNGV. The CDR3 reads CASSSYPGTSGGNEQFF. CDR3 DNA: TGTGCCAGCAGCTCTTACCCCGGGACTAGCGGGGGAAATGAGCAGTTCTTC.

The chain employs TRBV7-2 and TRBJ2-1; 9 bases map to TRBD2. The germline CDR1 and CDR2 sequences are SGHTA and FQGNSA. CDR3 length equals 13 residues. J lost 6 bases, V lost 3 bases, and 0 bases had no gene match. The CDR3 DNA reads TGTGCCAGCAGCTTTAGCGGGAGCAATGAGCAGTTCTTC. It translates to CASSFSGSNEQFF.

As regards this clone: This CDR3 is also generated by other DNA sequences in the sample. The chain recombines TRBV11-2 with TRBJ2-7; 10 bases line up with TRBD1. The CDR3 runs to 14 residues. The germline V gene encodes CDR1 SGHAT and CDR2 FQNNGV. The trim removed 5 bases at V and 2 bases at J, leaving 3 bases unmatched. CDR3: CASSLGTGAYEQYF. The DNA for the CDR3 is TGTGCCAGCAGCCTTGGGACAGGGGCCTACGAGCAGTACTTC.

The chain is built from TRBV10-3 and TRBJ2-7; no firm D call. V was pared by 2 bases and J by 0 bases, with 5 bases between. Germline V lookup: CDR1 ENHRY, CDR2 SYGVKD. This CDR3 spans 13 amino acids. This CDR3 is CAISELSSYEQYF. The CDR3 coding sequence is TGTGCCATCAGTGAGCTGAGCTCCTACGAGCAGTACTTC.

This chain uses TRBV28 with TRBJ1-1; no reliable D call. Germline V gene sequence: CDR1 MDHEN, CDR2 SYDVKM. This CDR3 has 15 amino acids. V lost 3 bases to trimming and J lost 4 bases, with 15 bases between them. The CDR3 bases are TGTGCCAGCAGTTTGTTCCTCGGGGAGTTCACTGAAGCTTTCTTT. As protein: CASSLFLGEFTEAFF.

CDR3 nucleotides: TGTGCCAGCAGCTTAGCTTTGAGTCCGGGGAGGTTCGTTAAGCAGCCCCAGCATTTT. It specifies CASSLALSPGRFVKQPQHF. This chain joins TRBV7-2 and TRBJ1-5; no reliable D call. Germline CDR1 reads SGHTA; CDR2 reads FQGNSA. Trimming pared 0 bases from V and 7 bases from J, leaving 25 bases between. This CDR3 region has 19 residues.

This clone was observed once. CDR3 protein: CASSQVLEGLTQYF. CDR3 in DNA: TGTGCCAGCAGCCAAGTTTTGGAGGGGTTAACGCAGTATTTT. The V and J genes are TRBV3-1 (or the pseudogene TRBV3-2) and TRBJ2-3, with a tentative D call TRBD2 (6 bases). The CDR3 totals 14 residues. Germline V gene lookup returns CDR1 LGHDT and CDR2 YNNKEL (reference sequence). V shed 1 base and J shed 9 bases, with 14 bases lying between them.

V gene TRBV19 combines with J gene TRBJ1-2; D perhaps matches TRBD1 (6 bases). This CDR3 has 14 residues. CDR1 is LNHDA and CDR2 is SQIVND in the germline V gene (reference sequence). Trimming pared 6 bases from V and 7 bases from J, leaving 18 bases between. The CDR3 is CASRDRGGSSGYTF. The CDR3 DNA reads as TGTGCCAGTAGGGACCGGGGGGGCTCGAGTGGCTACACCTTC. Drawing the rest from reference TRBV19 and TRBJ1-2, the complete variable domain is DGGITQSPKYLFRKEGQNVTLSCEQNLNHDAMYWYRQDPGQGLRLIYYSQIVNDFQKGDIAEGYSVSREKKESFPLTVTSAQKNPTAFYLCASRDRGGSSGYTFGSGTRLTVV.

V and J are TRBV2 and TRBJ2-7; TRBD1 aligns across 9 bases. The germline V gene has CDR1 SNHLY and CDR2 FYNNEI. CDR3 length: 16 amino acids. Germline trimming cut 2 bases from V and 3 bases from J; bases unmatched to any gene: 8. The CDR3 region has the DNA TGTGCCAGCAGTGAATCCCGGGACAGGGAAAGCTACGAGCAGTACTTC. This sequence encodes CASSESRDRESYEQYF.

The chain carries TRBV5-1 and TRBJ1-1; D gene uncertain. CDR3 length equals 14 residues. V lost 0 bases and J 6 bases, leaving 12 bases between the germline ends. The germline V gene encodes CDR1 SGHRS and CDR2 YFSETQ. The CDR3 DNA follows: TGCGCCAGCAGCTTGGGAGCGGGGTCGGCTGAAGCTTTCTTT. Translating it yields CASSLGAGSAEAFF.

The chain carries TRBV9 and TRBJ2-5; TRBD2 aligns across 7 bases. CDR1 is SGDLS and CDR2 is YYNGEE in the germline V gene. V lost 0 bases, J lost 3 bases, and 2 bases stayed unmatched. This CDR3 region has 14 residues. The CDR3 DNA is TGTGCCAGCAGCGTAGGTCTAGCGGAAGAGACCCAGTACTTC. Translation: CASSVGLAEETQYF.

CDR3 loop: CATQGGLDSPLHF. The CDR3 DNA sequence: TGTGCCACCCAGGGGGGTTTAGATTCACCCCTCCACTTT. The chain recombines TRBV28 with TRBJ1-6; TRBD1 matches at 7 bases. Losses at the gene ends were 10 bases for V and 8 bases for J; bases not matched to a gene: 8. CDR3 length equals 13 residues. CDR1 and CDR2 from the germline V gene are MDHEN and SYDVKM. The full variable domain, completed using reference TRBV28 and TRBJ1-6, is DVKVTQSSRYLVKRTGEKVFLECVQDMDHENMFWYRQDPGLGLRLIYFSYDVKMKEKGDIPEGYSVSREKKERFSLILESASTNQTSMYLCATQGGLDSPLHFGNGTRLTVT.

The chain employs TRBV7-2 and TRBJ2-7, with TRBD2 matching 7 bases. The CDR3 contains 12 residues. V shed 2 bases and J 6 bases; nucleotides not matched to a gene: 1. Looked up from germline, CDR1 is SGHTA and CDR2 is FQGNSA. CDR3 region: CASSLLAAEQYF. The DNA of the CDR3 is TGTGCCAGCAGCTTACTAGCGGCCGAGCAGTACTTC.

This chain connects TRBV6-1 to TRBJ1-6; TRBD1 is a possible D gene (5 bases). Germline V CDR1 and CDR2: MNHNS, SASEGT. With 3 bases removed from V and 0 bases from J, the gap between germline ends came to 12 bases. CDR3 length equals 17 residues. The CDR3 DNA reads as TGTGCCAGCAGTGAGGGGCAGCCGAGCTCCTATAATTCACCCCTCCACTTT. Translated, it gives CASSEGQPSSYNSPLHF.